This T cell receptor beta chain was sequenced during a study of T cell responses to AZD1222 COVID-19 vaccine. Findings and caveats of the study: White British donors predominated, females outnumbered males, and clonal diversity was possibly underestimated. Close to half of spike-specific TCRs reportedly recognize unmutated variant regions.

In regard to this clone: The antigen remains undetermined.

This CDR3 spans 13 amino acids. Per germline, CDR1 MNHEY and CDR2 SVGAGI. Between the trimmed V and J ends, which lost 10 bases and 0 bases, there was a span of 10 bases. The table came from immunoSEQ multiplex PCR; TCRdb's copy has only in-frame clones and leaves some out. This sample yields more than 150,000 clones, of which just over 85% are seen a single time; 0.4% to 0.5% belongs to the top ten. Specimen: peripheral blood, collected on day 0 of AZD1222 vaccination. This chain joins TRBV6-5 and TRBJ1-3, with D tentatively TRBD1 (5 bases). This sequence originates from an adult in good health. The CDR3 bases are TGTGCCACCCAGGACAACTCTGGAAACACCATATATTTT. This translates into CATQDNSGNTIYF.